Below, 14 T cell receptor beta chains from the same sample are listed, as sequenced in a study of cytomegalovirus exposure and HLA in healthy donors. Both 60 Vbeta primers and 13 Jbeta primers went into the PCR. The table came from immunoSEQ multiplex PCR; TCRdb's copy has only in-frame clones and leaves some out. The table has over 130,000 clones, 70% to 80% seen once. The sequenced sample was PBMCs. The receptors originated from a man between 45 and 60 years old in good health and CMV-seropositive.

V is TRBV5-4 and J is TRBJ1-3, with no clear D. The germline V gene encodes CDR1 SGHNT and CDR2 YYREEE (reference sequence). The CDR3 runs to 12 residues. With 3 bases removed from V and 2 bases from J, the gap between germline ends came to 3 bases. In nucleotides, the CDR3 is TGTGCCAGCAGCTCCACTGGAAACACCATATATTTT. Translating gives CASSSTGNTIYF. Supplemented by reference TRBV5-4 and TRBJ1-3, the full variable domain reads ETGVTQSPTHLIKTRGQQVTLRCSSQSGHNTVSWYQQALGQGPQFIFQYYREEENGRGNFPPRFSGLQFPNYSSELNVNALELDDSALYLCASSSTGNTIYFGEGSWLTVV.

The V and J genes are TRBV5-1 and TRBJ2-7, with D unclear. Germline V gene sequence: CDR1 SGHRS, CDR2 YFSETQ. CDR3 length: 12 amino acids. Trimming cost V 6 bases and J 6 bases, with 13 bases left between them. In nucleotides, the CDR3 is TGCGCCAGCACCTTAGTCCCGGGCGAGCAGTACTTC. Translation gives CASTLVPGEQYF.

For the CDR3, the DNA is TGTGCCAGCAGCTTAGGGGCTAGCGGTTACAATGAGCAGTTCTTC. Translated: CASSLGASGYNEQFF. The J gene is TRBJ2-1, the V gene TRBV7-2; 7 nucleotides agree with TRBD2. The J segment lost 4 bases and the V segment lost 1 base, leaving 4 bases of the junction unmatched. Germline V gives CDR1 SGHTA, CDR2 FQGNSA. The length of the CDR3 is 15 residues.

The V gene is TRBV5-6, the J gene TRBJ2-3, with no clear D. This CDR3 has 15 residues. Trimming took off 3 bases at V and 2 bases at J, with 13 bases between the two ends. Germline CDR1 and CDR2: SGHDT and YYEEEE. The CDR3 is CASSSGLHATDTQYF. Written as DNA, the CDR3 is TGTGCCAGCAGCTCGGGTCTGCACGCCACAGATACGCAGTATTTT.

The chain joins TRBV6-6 to TRBJ2-3; TRBD2 matches 9 bases. Germline V gene data show CDR1 as MNHNY and CDR2 as SVGAGI (reference sequence). The CDR3 totals 15 residues. J lost 2 bases, V lost 6 bases, and 6 bases had no gene match. CDR3 loop: CASSPGLANTDTQYF. CDR3 sequence (DNA): TGTGCCAGCAGCCCCGGACTAGCGAACACAGATACGCAGTATTTT.

The chain recombines TRBV4-2 with TRBJ1-1; D call uncertain. Looked up from germline, CDR1 is LGHNA and CDR2 is YNFKEQ. This CDR3 region has 13 residues. V was clipped by 4 bases and J by 5 bases, with 11 bases between them. The CDR3 loop reads CASSPPGGTEAFF. Written as DNA, the CDR3 is TGTGCCAGCAGCCCCCCGGGTGGTACTGAAGCTTTCTTT.

The CDR3 sequence is CASSSHGTGAGNTIYF. The CDR3 nucleotides are TGTGCCAGCAGCTCCCACGGGACAGGGGCTGGAAACACCATATATTTT. This chain connects TRBV7-2 to TRBJ1-3; 10 bases fit TRBD1. This CDR3 contains 16 residues. The V and J ends lost 4 bases and 2 bases, in that order; junction bases with no gene match: 5. Germline CDR1 and CDR2: SGHTA and FQGNSA. The whole variable domain, remainder taken from reference TRBV7-2 and TRBJ1-3, is GAGVSQSPSNKVTEKGKDVELRCDPISGHTALYWYRQSLGQGLEFLIYFQGNSAPDKSGLPSDRFSAERTGGSVSTLTIQRTQQEDSAVYLCASSSHGTGAGNTIYFGEGSWLTVV.

The chain combines TRBV18 with TRBJ2-3; 9 nucleotides line up with TRBD1. V shed 3 bases and J 3 bases; nucleotides not matched to a gene: 10. Germline V gene lookup returns CDR1 KGHSH and CDR2 LQKENI. This CDR3 is built from 17 residues. CDR3 residues: CASSPLSPGQGTDTQYF. CDR3 bases: TGTGCCAGCTCACCCCTAAGCCCGGGACAGGGAACAGATACGCAGTATTTT.

This clone appeared a single time. The chain is built from TRBV6-6 and TRBJ2-7, with TRBD1 matching 9 bases. The CDR3 consists of 12 residues. J lost 7 bases, V lost 7 bases, and 5 bases had no gene match. Looked up from germline, CDR1 is MNHNY and CDR2 is SVGAGI (reference sequence). In DNA form, the CDR3 reads TGTGCCAGCACCGGACAGGGGCGGGAGCAGTACTTC. Translation: CASTGQGREQYF.

V and J are TRBV4-1 and TRBJ1-2, with 7 nucleotides matching TRBD1. V lost 6 bases, J lost 5 bases, and 6 bases stayed unmatched. Per the germline V gene, CDR1 is MGHRA and CDR2 is YSYEKL. The CDR3 is made up of 13 amino acids. The CDR3 bases are TGCGCCAGCAGGGGACAGAGACCTTATGGCTACACCTTC. As protein: CASRGQRPYGYTF.

V gene TRBV28 combines with J gene TRBJ2-7; 10 positions match TRBD2. The J segment lost 2 bases and the V segment lost 3 bases, leaving 4 bases of the junction unmatched. This CDR3 spans 15 amino acids. Per the germline V gene, CDR1 is MDHEN and CDR2 is SYDVKM. The chain's CDR3 is CASSFILAGAYEQYF. In DNA, the CDR3 is TGTGCCAGCAGTTTCATCCTAGCGGGGGCCTACGAGCAGTACTTC.

The chain employs TRBV11-3 and TRBJ2-1; D perhaps matches TRBD2 (5 bases). V lost 2 bases and J 3 bases, leaving 11 bases between the germline ends. The CDR3 length is 15 residues. Germline-derived CDR1 and CDR2 are SGHNT and YENEEA. The CDR3 protein is CASSLRSGFYNEQFF. In DNA form, the CDR3 reads TGTGCCAGCAGCTTAAGGTCGGGGTTCTACAATGAGCAGTTCTTC.

The V gene is TRBV7-9, the J gene TRBJ1-1; 8 nucleotides line up with TRBD1. Germline CDR1 reads SEHNR; CDR2 reads FQNEAQ (reference sequence). The trim removed 2 bases at V and 6 bases at J, leaving 5 bases unmatched. This CDR3 has 14 residues. The CDR3 DNA reads as TGTGCCAGCAGCTTATTACAGGGGGGCGCTGAAGCTTTCTTT. Translated, it gives CASSLLQGGAEAFF.

The chain recombines TRBV11-3 with TRBJ2-1, with D tentatively TRBD1 (6 bases). This CDR3 contains 13 residues. Trimming shortened V by 5 bases and J by 7 bases, and 12 bases separated the two germline ends. CDR1 is SGHNT, CDR2 YENEEA, per germline. CDR3: CASSPRDINEQFF. DNA of the CDR3: TGTGCCAGCAGCCCCCGGGACATTAATGAGCAGTTCTTC.